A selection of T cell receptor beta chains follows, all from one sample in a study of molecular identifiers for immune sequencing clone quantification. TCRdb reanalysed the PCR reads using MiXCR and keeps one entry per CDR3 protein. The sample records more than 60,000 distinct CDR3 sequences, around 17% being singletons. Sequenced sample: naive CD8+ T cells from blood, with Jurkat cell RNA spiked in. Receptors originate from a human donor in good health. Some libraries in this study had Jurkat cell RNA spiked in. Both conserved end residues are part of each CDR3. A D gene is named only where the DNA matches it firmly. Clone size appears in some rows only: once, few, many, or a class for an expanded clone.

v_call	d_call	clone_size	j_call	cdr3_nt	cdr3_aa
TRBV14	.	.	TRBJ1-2	TGTGCCAGCAGCCGCCGGGAACAGATCTACACCTTC	CASSRREQIYTF
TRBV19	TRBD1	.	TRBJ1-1	TGTGCCAGTTACGGGACAGGGGAAACTGAAGCTTTCTTT	CASYGTGETEAFF
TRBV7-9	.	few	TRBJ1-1	TGTGCCAGCAGCTCCCCGCGGGGGGACACTGAAGCTTTCTTT	CASSSPRGDTEAFF
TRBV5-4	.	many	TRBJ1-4	TGTGCCAGCAGCAATAGAGGGGTGTTGACGGGCCAGCAAAAACTGTTTTTT	CASSNRGVLTGQQKLFF
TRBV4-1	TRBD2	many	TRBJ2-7	TGCGCCAGCAGCCAAGATCCTAGCGGAGTGGGGGAGCAGTACTTC	CASSQDPSGVGEQYF
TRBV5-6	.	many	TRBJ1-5	TGTGCCAGACTGAATCGGCGGGATAGCAATCAGCCCCAGCATTTT	CARLNRRDSNQPQHF
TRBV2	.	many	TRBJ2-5	TGTGCCAGCAGTTCTCCGGGAGTCCAAGAGACCCAGTACTTC	CASSSPGVQETQYF
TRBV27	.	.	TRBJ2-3	TGTGCCAGCAGTTCAGGAGGTGGCCTCACAGATACGCAGTATTTT	CASSSGGGLTDTQYF
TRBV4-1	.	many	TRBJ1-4	TGCGCCAGCAGCCCCAGTCTTATCGAAAAACTGTTTTTT	CASSPSLIEKLFF
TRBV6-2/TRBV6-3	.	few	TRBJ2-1	TGTGCCAGCAGTTACTCCCCCCAGCAACTGGGGCCCAATGAGCAGTCCTTC	CASSYSPQQLGPNEQSF
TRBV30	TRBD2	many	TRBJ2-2	TGTGCCTGGAGTAGGGGGCTAGCGGGACGGAACACCGGGGAGCTGTTTTTT	CAWSRGLAGRNTGELFF
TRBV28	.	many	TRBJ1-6	TGTGCCGGCAACAGGAGCTCCTATAATTCACCCCTCCACTTT	CAGNRSSYNSPLHF
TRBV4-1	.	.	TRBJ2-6	TGCGCCAGCAGCCAAGATCGCGTCCCCCTGGGGGCCAACGTCCTGACTTTC	CASSQDRVPLGANVLTF
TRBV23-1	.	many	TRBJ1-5	TGCGCCAGCAGTCAATCGTGCCGAAACCAGGGGAATCAGCCCCAGCATTTT	CASSQSCRNQGNQPQHF
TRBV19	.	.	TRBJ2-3	TGTGCCAGTAGTGGCCAGACCTCAAGGGATACGCAGTATTTT	CASSGQTSRDTQYF
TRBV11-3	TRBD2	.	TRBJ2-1	TGTGCCAGCAGCGCTAGGACTAGCTTCAATGAGCAGTTCTTC	CASSARTSFNEQFF
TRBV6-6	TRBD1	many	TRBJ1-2	TGTGCCAGCAGTTACTCCTCGGACAGGGGGACGTATGGCTACACCTTC	CASSYSSDRGTYGYTF
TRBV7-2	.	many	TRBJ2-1	TGTGCCAGCAGCTCGCGGGACCCCTCTCTTTTTACCTACAATGAGCAGTTCTTC	CASSSRDPSLFTYNEQFF
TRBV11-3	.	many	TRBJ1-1	TGTGCCAGCAGCGCCGACCAGAATGAAGCTTTCTTT	CASSADQNEAFF
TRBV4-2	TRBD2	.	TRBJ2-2	TGTGCCAGCAGCCAAGTACCGGGACTAGGTGGCGGGGTGCTGTTTTTT	CASSQVPGLGGGVLFF
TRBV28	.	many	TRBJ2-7	TGTGCCAGCAGTCCTCACCGACGGGAGAGGGAGCAGTACTTC	CASSPHRREREQYF
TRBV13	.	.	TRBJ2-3	TGTGCCGGCAGCTTAGGCGCCCCAAAAGATACGCAGTATTTT	CAGSLGAPKDTQYF
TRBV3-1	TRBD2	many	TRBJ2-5	TGTGCCAGCAGCAGGGATAGCGGGAGTCGGGAGACCCAGTACTTC	CASSRDSGSRETQYF
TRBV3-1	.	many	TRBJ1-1	TGTGCCACCCTTGCCCCGAACACTGAAGCTTTCTTT	CATLAPNTEAFF
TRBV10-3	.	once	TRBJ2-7	TGTGCCATCAGCACCGACAGCACCTGCGAGCAGTACTTC	CAISTDSTCEQYF
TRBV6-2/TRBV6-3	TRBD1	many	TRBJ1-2	TGTGCCAGCACCGACCCCCGGACAGGCCACGTCTATGGCTACACCTTC	CASTDPRTGHVYGYTF
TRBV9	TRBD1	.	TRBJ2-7	TGTGCCAGCAGCACCCACGGGACAGGGGGCGAAGGGGAGTACTTC	CASSTHGTGGEGEYF
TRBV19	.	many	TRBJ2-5	TGTGCCAGTAGTCTGGAAAACCAACAAGAGACCCAGTACTTC	CASSLENQQETQYF
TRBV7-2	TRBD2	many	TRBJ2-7	TGTGCCAGCAGCTTATTTGCGGGAGGAGGTTACGAGCAGTACTTC	CASSLFAGGGYEQYF
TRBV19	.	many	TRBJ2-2	TGTGCCAGTTCCCCCAGACTCTTATCCGGGGAGCTGTTTTTT	CASSPRLLSGELFF
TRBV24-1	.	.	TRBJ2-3	TGTGCCACCAGTGAGGATTACACAGATACGCAGTATTTT	CATSEDYTDTQYF
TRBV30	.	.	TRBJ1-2	TGTGCCTGGGTAACTAACTATGGCTACACCTTC	CAWVTNYGYTF
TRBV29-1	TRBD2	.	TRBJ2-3	TGCAGCGTTGAAGATTCGTTAGCGGGAGAGATAGATACGCAGTATTTT	CSVEDSLAGEIDTQYF
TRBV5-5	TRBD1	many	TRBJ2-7	TGTGCCAGCAGCGCCGGGACAGTTGTGTACGAGCAGTACTTC	CASSAGTVVYEQYF
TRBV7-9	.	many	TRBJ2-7	TGTGCCAGCAGCACCAATGGGGCTGTTCGGGGGGAGCAGTACTTC	CASSTNGAVRGEQYF
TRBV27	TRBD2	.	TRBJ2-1	TGTGCCAGCAGTCCGTCCGGGACTAGCGGGACGAATGAGCAGTTCTTC	CASSPSGTSGTNEQFF
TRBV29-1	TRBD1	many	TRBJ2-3	TGCAGCGTGGACAGGGCGGATACGCAGTATTTT	CSVDRADTQYF
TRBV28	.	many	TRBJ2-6	TGTGCCAGCAGTTTATTGGGGCCTGGGGCCAACGTCCTGACTTTC	CASSLLGPGANVLTF
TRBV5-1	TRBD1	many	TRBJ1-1	TGCGCCAGCAGCCCTCTCGGACAGGGCACTATGAACACTGAAGCTTTCTTT	CASSPLGQGTMNTEAFF
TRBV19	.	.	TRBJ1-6	TGTGCCAGTAGTGGCCAGGGCGATTCACCCCTCCACTTT	CASSGQGDSPLHF
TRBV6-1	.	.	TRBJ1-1	TGTGCCAGCAGTGCTGACCCCTGGTGGGGAGATGAGTGGAATACTGAAGCTTTCTTT	CASSADPWWGDEWNTEAFF
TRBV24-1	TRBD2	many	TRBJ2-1	TGTGCCACCAGTTCCCTAGGGTTAGGGACTAGTGTCCCCAATGAGCAGTTCTTC	CATSSLGLGTSVPNEQFF
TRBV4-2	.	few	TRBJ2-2	TGTGCCAGCAGCCAAGATACTAGCTTGGCCGGGGAGCTGTTTTTT	CASSQDTSLAGELFF